This T cell receptor beta chain was recovered during a study of OX40 agonist ivuxolimab in advanced cancers. Study background: Ivuxolimab, which is an agonistic anti-OX40 (CD134) antibody, was administered to the patients. While on treatment, patients had intravenous ivuxolimab at 0.01 to 10 mg/kg every 2 weeks. Patients receiving dose escalation had hepatocellular carcinoma, melanoma, renal cell or head and neck cancer. Findings and caveats of the study: Among patients with partial responses at 0.1-3.0 mg/kg, clonal expansion was among the lowest.

The repertoire was sequenced with immunoSEQ multiplex PCR; TCRdb's copy has only in-frame clones and lacks some. The sample carries about 94,000 clones, roughly 89% recorded once. Germline V gene lookup returns CDR1 LNHNV and CDR2 YYDKDF (reference sequence). The CDR3 is made up of 15 amino acids. V lost 0 bases and J 4 bases, leaving 10 bases between the germline ends. For this clone: Its antigen is as yet unknown.

This TCR was sampled from an adult with an advanced solid tumor such as melanoma, head and neck, liver or kidney cancer. The chain carries TRBV15 and TRBJ1-3; D is unresolved. Material: CD4+ or CD8+ T cells sorted from blood, obtained in a trial of the OX40 agonist ivuxolimab. The CDR3 sequence: CATSRDSRPGNTIYF. The CDR3 nucleotides read TGTGCCACCAGCAGAGATTCAAGGCCGGGAAACACCATATATTTT.